This T cell receptor (beta chain) comes out of a study of blood T cell repertoires in COVID-19. Across the study: Donors in the United States, Italy and Spain gave samples during acute or convalescent COVID-19. Nucleic acid was either cDNA or gDNA, and it came from T cells, B-cell-depleted T cells, or PBMCs.

Authors' data handling: Reference gene primer amplification in the assay estimated nucleated cell counts. Libraries were prepared by immunoSEQ multiplex PCR; TCRdb keeps only in-frame clonotypes and omits some of them. That table supplies the V and J calls and clone size; D and trimming were determined from the DNA. This sample has approximately 180,000 clones, with around 80% found just once. Germline V gene lookup returns CDR1 MNHNS and CDR2 SASEGT. The CDR3 is made up of 12 amino acids. V lost 3 bases to trimming and J lost 4 bases, with 6 bases between them. The sequence came from a woman in her seventies with acute or convalescent COVID-19. This rearrangement joins TRBV6-1 to TRBJ1-1; perhaps TRBD1 as D (5 bases). The specimen was peripheral blood. The CDR3 loop reads CASSDRVTEAFF. In nucleotides, the CDR3 is TGTGCCAGCAGTGACAGGGTCACTGAAGCTTTCTTT.